This TCR beta chain was captured by sequencing in a study of PD-L1 blockade in urothelial cancer. The sample holds one count of this clone. Measured with immunoSEQ multiplex PCR; TCRdb has only the in-frame clones, and not every one. The sample carries about 38,000 clones, approximately 80% recorded once. Time point given: pretreatment peripheral blood. This specimen consisted of PBMCs, obtained around atezolizumab (anti-PD-L1) treatment. The TCR sequence derives from a man aged 80 or over with urothelial cancer.

The CDR3 DNA reads TGTGCCAGCAGCTCCTACTACCAAGAGACCCAGTACTTC. This sequence encodes CASSSYYQETQYF. The V and J genes are TRBV11-2 and TRBJ2-5; D is unclear. The CDR3 runs to 13 residues. Germline lookup yields CDR1 SGHAT and CDR2 FQNNGV. Trimming shortened V by 4 bases and J by 0 bases, and 6 bases separated the two germline ends.